This T cell receptor (beta chain) came from a study of T cell responses to AZD1222 COVID-19 vaccine. Whole-study context: Some second doses came at about 4 weeks and others at about 12 weeks; these were pooled. Regarding the study as a whole: Reportedly, nearly half the spike-specific TCRs target unmutated variant regions. The sample set comprised mostly white British donors with more females, and clonal diversity was possibly underestimated.

Sequenced by immunoSEQ multiplex PCR; TCRdb stores in-frame clones only, minus some. The sample shows about 140,000 clones, 70% to 90% of them seen only once. Points on this clone: Antigen specificity is unknown.

The CDR3 has 20 amino acids. Germline V CDR1 and CDR2: PRHDT, FYEKMQ (reference sequence). Trimming removed 5 bases from V and 1 base from J; junction bases left unmatched: 20. This chain joins TRBV13 and TRBJ2-4; 7 bases map to TRBD2. The TCR originated in an adult in good health. Here the sequenced sample was peripheral blood, taken on day 0 of AZD1222 vaccination. The CDR3 nucleotides read TGTGCCAGCAGCCGCACTCGGCGGGAGACCCAGAAGGACGCCAAAAACATTCAGTACTTC. Amino acids: CASSRTRRETQKDAKNIQYF.